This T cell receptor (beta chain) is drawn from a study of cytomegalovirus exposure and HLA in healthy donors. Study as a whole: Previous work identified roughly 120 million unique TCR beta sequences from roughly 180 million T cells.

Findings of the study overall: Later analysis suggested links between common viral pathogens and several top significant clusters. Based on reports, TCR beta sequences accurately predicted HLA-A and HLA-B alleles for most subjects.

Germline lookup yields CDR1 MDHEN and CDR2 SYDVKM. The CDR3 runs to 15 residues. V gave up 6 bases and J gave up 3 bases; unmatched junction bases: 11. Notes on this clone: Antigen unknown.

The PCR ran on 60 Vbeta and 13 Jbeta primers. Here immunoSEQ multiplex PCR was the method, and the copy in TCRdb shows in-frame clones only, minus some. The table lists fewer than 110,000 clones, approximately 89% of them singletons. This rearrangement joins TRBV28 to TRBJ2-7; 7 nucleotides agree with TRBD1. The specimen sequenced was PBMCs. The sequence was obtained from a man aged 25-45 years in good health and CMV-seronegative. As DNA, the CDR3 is TGTGCCAGCAGCAATACGAGGGACAGTGACTACGAGCAGTACTTC. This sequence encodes CASSNTRDSDYEQYF.